The source of this TCR beta chain is a study of blood T cell repertoires in COVID-19. Original analysis: Amplifying reference gene primers gave estimates of nucleated cell counts. Here immunoSEQ multiplex PCR was the method, and the copy in TCRdb shows in-frame clones only, minus some. The V and J calls and the clone size are those of that table, but D and trimming were determined from the DNA. The sample contains around 170,000 clones, roughly 88% of which appear only once. V dropped 1 base and J dropped 8 bases, with 8 bases sitting between them. CDR3 size: 13 residues. Germline CDR1 is SGHNT and CDR2 is YENEEA. This clone was recorded once.

This clonotype was obtained from a woman aged 30 to 39 who had recovered from COVID-19. Sample: PBMCs or T cells enriched from blood (not recorded which). The chain joins TRBV11-3 to TRBJ2-2; D is unresolved. The chain's CDR3 is CASSLGGFGELFF. The DNA for the CDR3 is TGTGCCAGCAGCTTAGGAGGCTTTGGGGAGCTGTTTTTT. Combining the CDR3 with reference TRBV11-3 and TRBJ2-2 gives the whole variable domain EAGVVQSPRYKIIEKKQPVAFWCNPISGHNTLYWYLQNLGQGPELLIRYENEEAVDDSQLPKDRFSAERLKGVDSTLKIQPAELGDSAVYLCASSLGGFGELFFGEGSRLTVL.